The 21 T cell receptor beta chains reported below all come from one sample, sequenced in a study of metastatic and nonmetastatic thyroid tumors. No treatment had been given to any patient before thyroid surgery. TCRdb recomputed clones from the PCR reads via MiXCR. In the table there are about 23,000 clones, around 21% of which are singletons. The sequenced material came from blood. Receptors were obtained from a female donor with papillary thyroid cancer or a benign thyroid nodule (not recorded which). Some clones in this sample may be carry-over from other donors' samples.

This clone was detected only a few times. A much larger clone is a single base away; this may be a read error. The chain is built from TRBV9 and TRBJ2-2; D is perhaps TRBD1 (6 bases). CDR1 SGDLS and CDR2 YYNGEE come from the germline V gene. The CDR3 has 16 amino acids. The V end was cut by 3 bases, the J end by 2 bases, with 14 bases between. As DNA, the CDR3 is TGTGCCAGCAGCGCAGGGGCGTTTCCTAACACCGGGGAGCTGTTTTTT. This translates into CASSAGAFPNTGELFF.

This clone was found many times. This CDR3 reads CASSLPGLAHYEQYF. Written as DNA, the CDR3 is TGTGCCAGCAGTTTGCCGGGACTAGCACACTACGAGCAGTACTTC. The genes are TRBV28 and TRBJ2-7; 9 bases line up with TRBD2. This CDR3 region has 15 residues. Germline CDR1 MDHEN, CDR2 SYDVKM. V shed 3 bases and J 3 bases; nucleotides not matched to a gene: 6.

This clone was seen repeatedly, ten times or more. DNA of the CDR3: TGTGCCAGCAGCTCAGGGACAGGAGCGAACACCGGGGAGCTGTTTTTT. Translated, it gives CASSSGTGANTGELFF. The chain recombines TRBV11-2 with TRBJ2-2; 8 bases line up with TRBD1. CDR1 SGHAT and CDR2 FQNNGV come from the germline V gene. V dropped 4 bases and J dropped 0; count of bases not matched to a gene: 4. This CDR3 has 16 amino acids.

At least ten counts were recorded for this clone. This rearrangement joins TRBV20-1 to TRBJ2-2; 8 bases are a match to TRBD1. Germline CDR1 DFQATT, CDR2 SNEGSKA (reference sequence). The junction had 10 bases not matched to a gene; V was cut back by 0 bases and J by 4 bases. The CDR3 totals 17 residues. The CDR3: CSAREPIRGLITGELFF. CDR3 nucleotide sequence: TGCAGTGCTAGAGAACCGATCAGGGGGCTTATCACCGGGGAGCTGTTTTTT.

This clone has ten or more counts. The chain recombines TRBV5-6 with TRBJ2-7; D unresolved. The CDR3 totals 14 residues. Trimming removed 2 bases from V and 2 bases from J, with 11 bases in between. Germline lookup yields CDR1 SGHDT and CDR2 YYEEEE. The CDR3 loop reads CASSFYYRTYEQYF. Written as DNA, the CDR3 is TGTGCCAGCAGCTTTTATTACCGCACCTACGAGCAGTACTTC.

Details on this clone: The junction and the germline gene differ at one end; a read error may be behind it. V usage is TRBV27 and J usage is TRBJ1-3, with 10 bases fitting TRBD1. Germline V gene sequence: CDR1 MNHEY, CDR2 SMNVEV (reference sequence). CDR3 length equals 16 residues. The CDR3 DNA is TGTGTCAGCAGACGCGGCCGACAGGGGGCAGAAAACACCATATATTTT. It translates to CVSRRGRQGAENTIYF.

A remark on this clone: At the DNA level, this CDR3 is encoded by other sequences in the same sample as well. CDR3 coding DNA: TGCAGTGCTGGAAAGCGGGAGATAGGAACAGATACGCAGTATTTT. Translation gives CSAGKREIGTDTQYF. V is TRBV20-1 and J is TRBJ2-3, with 8 bases aligning to TRBD2. J lost 3 bases, V lost 5 bases, and 10 bases had no gene match. Per germline, CDR1 DFQATT and CDR2 SNEGSKA (reference sequence). There are 15 residues in the CDR3.

This clone was seen repeatedly, ten times or more. The chain recombines TRBV18 with TRBJ2-1; 7 bases line up with TRBD2. Germline assignment: CDR1 KGHSH and CDR2 LQKENI. The CDR3 runs to 17 residues. V trimming: 1 base; J trimming: 9 bases; junction bases outside the gene matches: 15. The CDR3 DNA is TGTGCCAGCTCACCACTCCAGGGAGGGACGGAATATGGTGAGCAGTTCTTC. It is translated as CASSPLQGGTEYGEQFF.

This clone came up many times. The rearrangement joins TRBV18 to TRBJ2-7, with TRBD1 matching over 9 bases. The CDR3 covers 16 residues. V gave up 5 bases and J gave up 5 bases; unmatched junction bases: 13. CDR1 and CDR2 (germline): KGHSH, LQKENI. The CDR3 nucleotides read TGTGCCAGCTCAACTTTACCGGGACAGGGAACTCACGAGCAGTACTTC. Amino acids: CASSTLPGQGTHEQYF.

This clone was detected many times. The rearrangement links TRBV18 to TRBJ2-7; D is perhaps TRBD1 (6 bases). CDR1 is KGHSH, CDR2 LQKENI, per germline. The CDR3 has 14 residues. V lost 3 bases and J 0 bases, leaving 9 bases between the germline ends. CDR3 sequence reads: CASSPGTTSYEQYF. Written as DNA, the CDR3 is TGTGCCAGCTCACCCGGGACAACCTCCTACGAGCAGTACTTC.

This clone turned up a few times. The conserved phenylalanine or tryptophan normally closing the CDR3 is absent here, so this likely arose from a read error. The chain is built from TRBV12-3 or TRBV12-4 and TRBJ2-7; weak D call: TRBD1 (5 bases). The V gene lost 8 bases and the J gene lost 7 bases, with 12 bases spanning the gap. This CDR3 contains 11 residues. CDR3 sequence reads: CASSGFVEQYS. The CDR3 DNA reads as TGTGCCAGCTCAGGGTTCGTGGAGCAGTACTCC.

Within the sample, this clone is medium-sized. The chain uses TRBV6-2 or TRBV6-3 and TRBJ2-7, with 7 bases identical to TRBD2. Looked up from germline, CDR1 is MNHEY and CDR2 is SVGEGT. The CDR3 sequence is 17 residues long. Trimming cost V 5 bases and J 6 bases; bases outside gene matches: 19. As DNA, the CDR3 is TGTGCCAGCAGTCAGCGAGATAGCGGGTATTCGGTAGCCGAGCAGTACTTC. Translating gives CASSQRDSGYSVAEQYF.

This clone was recorded many times. The chain links TRBV4-2 to TRBJ1-2, with TRBD1 matching over 9 bases. This CDR3 region has 16 residues. The V gene's germline CDR1 is LGHNA and CDR2 YNFKEQ. J lost 5 bases, V lost 4 bases, and 11 bases had no gene match. The DNA for the CDR3 is TGTGCCAGCAGCCTAGATCTGACAGGGGGAACATATGGCTACACCTTC. Amino acids: CASSLDLTGGTYGYTF.

This clone has more than one count but fewer than ten. The chain joins TRBV27 to TRBJ2-7; TRBD1 matches at 8 bases. This CDR3 contains 16 residues. Germline CDR1 and CDR2: MNHEY and SMNVEV (reference sequence). V gave up 5 bases and J gave up 4 bases; unmatched junction bases: 13. The CDR3 nucleotides read TGTGCCAGCAGTCAAACACCGGGACAGGATGAGTACGAGCAGTACTTC. Translated: CASSQTPGQDEYEQYF.

This chain joins TRBV7-8 and TRBJ2-3; D remains unclear. Germline CDR1 reads SGHVS; CDR2 reads FQNEAQ. This CDR3 spans 15 amino acids. Trimming took off 1 base at V and 0 bases at J, with 8 bases between the two ends. CDR3 nucleotide sequence: TGTGCCAGCAGCTTAGACGGTACTAGCACAGATACGCAGTATTTT. Protein product: CASSLDGTSTDTQYF.

This clone was observed at least ten times. The rearrangement joins TRBV28 to TRBJ1-2; TRBD1 matches at 8 bases. Germline V gene lookup returns CDR1 MDHEN and CDR2 SYDVKM. V trimming: 3 bases; J trimming: 6 bases; junction bases outside the gene matches: 6. This CDR3 has 14 residues. The DNA of the CDR3 is TGTGCCAGCAGTTTTCGGGGACAGGTAGATGGCTACACCTTC. Translated, it gives CASSFRGQVDGYTF.

This clone was seen ten or more times. The chain employs TRBV20-1 and TRBJ2-1; the D gene could be TRBD1 or TRBD2 (5 bases each). CDR1 and CDR2 from the germline V gene are DFQATT and SNEGSKA (reference sequence). This CDR3 spans 14 amino acids. V lost 3 bases and J lost 5, with 14 bases in between. CDR3: CSASRDPPNNEQFF. CDR3 DNA sequence: TGCAGTGCTAGCCGGGACCCCCCTAACAATGAGCAGTTCTTC.

This clone was seen repeatedly, ten times or more. The gene calls are TRBV7-3 and TRBJ1-2; TRBD1 might be the D (5 bases). Looked up from germline, CDR1 is SGHTA and CDR2 is FQGTGA. The CDR3 consists of 15 residues. V lost 0 bases to trimming and J lost 5 bases, with 13 bases between them. CDR3 nucleotides: TGTGCCAGCAGCTTAACGGGTGGAGGGGAGTATGGCTACACCTTC. This gives the protein CASSLTGGGEYGYTF.

This clone has just a few counts. The V gene is TRBV6-1, the J gene TRBJ2-7, with a weak D call TRBD2 (6 bases). The CDR3 consists of 15 residues. The V gene lost 5 bases and the J gene lost 3 bases, with 17 bases spanning the gap. Germline loops: CDR1 MNHNS, CDR2 SASEGT. CDR3 in amino acids: CASSSGQGGDYEQYF. In nucleotides, the CDR3 is TGTGCCAGCAGTTCCGGGCAGGGAGGAGACTACGAGCAGTACTTC.

This clone appeared many times. The genes are TRBV11-2 and TRBJ2-3; 13 bases match TRBD2. Germline assignment: CDR1 SGHAT and CDR2 FQNNGV. J gave up 0 bases and V 5 bases, and 2 bases lay outside the gene matches. CDR3 length: 16 amino acids. The CDR3, as DNA: TGTGCCAGCAGCCTGGGACTAGCGGGGAGCACAGATACGCAGTATTTT. Amino acid sequence: CASSLGLAGSTDTQYF. The entire variable domain, with the rest obtained from reference TRBV11-2 and TRBJ2-3, is as follows: EAGVAQSPRYKIIEKRQSVAFWCNPISGHATLYWYQQILGQGPKLLIQFQNNGVVDDSQLPKDRFSAERLKGVDSTLKIQPAKLEDSAVYLCASSLGLAGSTDTQYFGPGTRLTVL.

The genes are TRBV28 and TRBJ1-2; D is perhaps TRBD1 (5 bases). V gave up 8 bases and J gave up 4 bases, with 23 bases separating them. CDR3 length: 16 amino acids. Germline V lookup: CDR1 MDHEN, CDR2 SYDVKM. For the CDR3, the DNA is TGTGCCAGCGAACCTTCCCGAGGGGTCGCGGGCTATGGCTACACCTTC. Translated: CASEPSRGVAGYGYTF.